The next 24 T cell receptor beta chains were all read from a single sample in a study of blood T cell repertoires in COVID-19. TCRdb's table, derived via immunoSEQ multiplex PCR, lists solely in-frame clones and lacks some. This table has more than 250,000 clones, about four fifths appearing once. Input material: PBMCs or T cells enriched from blood (not recorded which). Receptors originate from a man aged 40-49 years who had been exposed to COVID-19.

The chain carries TRBV9 and TRBJ2-1; 7 nucleotides match TRBD2. CDR1 and CDR2 from the germline V gene are SGDLS and YYNGEE. The CDR3 extends over 14 amino acids. V shed 0 bases, J shed 6 bases, and the junction held 3 bases outside the gene matches. This chain's CDR3 is CASSVVPGGNEQFF. The CDR3 DNA follows: TGTGCCAGCAGCGTAGTACCGGGAGGCAATGAGCAGTTCTTC.

V usage is TRBV29-1 and J usage is TRBJ2-1, with 7 bases lining up with TRBD2. The V segment lost 6 bases and the J segment 8 bases; nucleotides outside the gene matches: 19. From germline, CDR1 is SQVTM and CDR2 ANQGSEA. The CDR3 runs to 16 residues. The CDR3 region has the DNA TGCAGCGTCCCCAAGGTGGCGGGAGTACGGGGGGATGAGCAGTTCTTC. Translating it yields CSVPKVAGVRGDEQFF.

The chain combines TRBV9 with TRBJ2-1; D might be TRBD2 (6 bases). The length of the CDR3 is 14 residues. Trimming stripped 4 bases from V and 8 bases from J, with 16 bases between. Germline CDR1 and CDR2: SGDLS and YYNGEE. This CDR3 reads CASSLGGEDDEQFF. DNA for the CDR3: TGTGCCAGCAGCCTAGGCGGGGAAGACGATGAGCAGTTCTTC.

V usage is TRBV27 and J usage is TRBJ1-5; D gene ambiguous. CDR3 length: 15 amino acids. Germline V gene lookup returns CDR1 MNHEY and CDR2 SMNVEV (reference sequence). The V end lost 4 bases, the J end lost 0 bases, and 10 bases lay between the germline ends. CDR3 sequence: CASSSSSYSNQPQHF. CDR3 sequence (DNA): TGTGCCAGCAGTTCCTCATCCTATAGCAATCAGCCCCAGCATTTT.

This rearrangement joins TRBV5-1 to TRBJ2-5; TRBD1 is a possible D gene (6 bases). The CDR3 is 14 amino acids. V shed 5 bases and J shed 1 base, with 12 bases lying between them. CDR1 and CDR2 from the germline V gene are SGHRS and YFSETQ. CDR3 nucleotide sequence: TGCGCCAGCAGACTACAGGGAAGCCAAGAGACCCAGTACTTC. Protein product: CASRLQGSQETQYF. The entire variable domain, with the rest obtained from reference TRBV5-1 and TRBJ2-5, is as follows: KAGVTQTPRYLIKTRGQQVTLSCSPISGHRSVSWYQQTPGQGLQFLFEYFSETQRNKGNFPGRFSGRQFSNSRSEMNVSTLELGDSALYLCASRLQGSQETQYFGPGTRLLVL.

This chain links TRBV21-1 with TRBJ2-1; whether TRBD1, the table's D call, matches the DNA was not checked. TRBV21-1 is termed a pseudogene. CDR3 length equals 16 residues. In DNA form, the CDR3 reads TGTGCCAGCAGCAAATCAGGCAGGAATACCTACAATGAGCAGTTCTTC. It translates to CASSKSGRNTYNEQFF.

The chain recombines TRBV11-3 with TRBJ1-1; D uncertain. V was shortened by 3 bases and J by 5 bases, with 10 bases between the two germline ends. The germline CDR1 and CDR2 sequences are SGHNT and YENEEA. The CDR3 consists of 13 residues. This CDR3 reads CASSFGRVTEAFF. The CDR3, as DNA: TGTGCCAGCAGCTTCGGGCGGGTAACTGAAGCTTTCTTT.

V gene TRBV12-3 or TRBV12-4 combines with J gene TRBJ1-2; a possible D gene is TRBD1 (6 bases). The V end was cut by 6 bases, the J end by 6 bases, with 14 bases between. The CDR3 is 13 amino acids. The CDR3 loop reads CASSLTGWDGYTF. CDR3 in DNA: TGTGCCAGCAGCCTGACAGGCTGGGATGGCTACACCTTC.

The CDR3 DNA is TGTGCCAGTAGTACGAGACTCGGGGGAGATAGTCGGGCGACGCAGTATTTT. Its protein is CASSTRLGGDSRATQYF. J is TRBJ2-3 and V is TRBV19, with D tentatively TRBD2 (6 bases). Per germline, CDR1 LNHDA and CDR2 SQIVND (reference sequence). V was pared by 4 bases and J by 9 bases, with 26 bases between. The CDR3 loop spans 17 amino acids.

This chain connects TRBV7-9 to TRBJ2-1, with D possibly TRBD2 on 6 matching bases. Germline CDR1 and CDR2: SEHNR and FQNEAQ (reference sequence). The CDR3 consists of 14 residues. V shed 5 bases and J shed 6 bases, with 14 bases lying between them. The CDR3 spells CASSAWIGGNEQFF. CDR3 bases: TGTGCCAGCAGCGCCTGGATCGGGGGCAATGAGCAGTTCTTC.

In the case of this clone: One end of the junction does not line up with germline, which may come from a read error. The chain links TRBV7-2 to TRBJ2-7; 11 positions match TRBD2. From germline, CDR1 is SGHTA and CDR2 FQGNSA. The CDR3 has 14 residues. The CDR3 DNA sequence: TGTGCCAGCAGTTTAGCGGGAGGGAGGTACGAGCAGTACTTC. Residues: CASSLAGGRYEQYF.

This clone turned up a few times. V gene TRBV7-9 combines with J gene TRBJ1-2; a possible D gene is TRBD1 (5 bases). The CDR3 is 14 amino acids. Per germline, CDR1 SEHNR and CDR2 FQNEAQ (reference sequence). V was pared by 5 bases and J by 5 bases, with 15 bases between. CDR3 nucleotide sequence: TGTGCCAGCAGCCCCCTGGCAGGGTCTTATGGCTACACCTTC. Protein product: CASSPLAGSYGYTF.

The rearrangement links TRBV19 to TRBJ1-1, with D possibly TRBD1 on 6 matching bases. Per the germline V gene, CDR1 is LNHDA and CDR2 is SQIVND (reference sequence). This CDR3 is built from 16 residues. Trimming stripped 3 bases from V and 1 base from J, with 15 bases between. As DNA, the CDR3 is TGTGCCAGTAGTATGGGACACAGAAGGGAGAACACTGAAGCTTTCTTT. Translated: CASSMGHRRENTEAFF.

The rearrangement uses TRBV7-9 and TRBJ1-2; no definite D call. V lost 1 base and J 4 bases, leaving 10 bases between the germline ends. Germline lookup yields CDR1 SEHNR and CDR2 FQNEAQ (reference sequence). The CDR3 covers 14 residues. The CDR3 region has the DNA TGTGCCAGCAGCTTAGATTTGGAGTCCTATGGCTACACCTTC. Encoded protein: CASSLDLESYGYTF.

The J gene is TRBJ2-5, the V gene TRBV3-1 (or the pseudogene TRBV3-2); 9 bases align to TRBD1. Germline loops: CDR1 LGHDT, CDR2 YNNKEL (reference sequence). V trimming: 4 bases; J trimming: 5 bases; junction bases outside the gene matches: 5. This CDR3 has 14 amino acids. The CDR3 loop is CASSPRDREETQYF. The CDR3 coding sequence is TGTGCCAGCAGCCCCCGGGACAGGGAGGAGACCCAGTACTTC.

The chain is built from TRBV15 and TRBJ2-5; 8 nucleotides match TRBD1. The ends lost 0 bases at V and 6 bases at J; junction bases unmatched: 9. This CDR3 spans 16 amino acids. Germline loops: CDR1 LNHNV, CDR2 YYDKDF (reference sequence). CDR3 bases: TGTGCCACCAGCAGAGATCCGGGACAGGCTGGGCAGACCCAGTACTTC. Translation gives CATSRDPGQAGQTQYF.

The rearrangement joins TRBV11-3 to TRBJ2-7; D is undetermined. This CDR3 spans 13 amino acids. Trimming removed 3 bases from V and 6 bases from J, with 12 bases in between. Germline lookup yields CDR1 SGHNT and CDR2 YENEEA. CDR3 sequence: CASSFTPSSEQYF. CDR3 DNA: TGTGCCAGCAGCTTTACGCCGAGCTCCGAGCAGTACTTC. The whole variable domain, filled in from reference TRBV11-3 and TRBJ2-7, reads EAGVVQSPRYKIIEKKQPVAFWCNPISGHNTLYWYLQNLGQGPELLIRYENEEAVDDSQLPKDRFSAERLKGVDSTLKIQPAELGDSAVYLCASSFTPSSEQYFGPGTRLTVT.

V and J are TRBV4-1 and TRBJ2-7; the match to TRBD1 covers 7 bases. CDR3 length equals 14 residues. CDR1 and CDR2 (germline): MGHRA, YSYEKL. Trimming removed 5 bases from V and 4 bases from J; junction bases left unmatched: 8. The CDR3, as DNA: TGCGCCAGCAGCTCTTACCAGACAGGGTACGAGCAGTACTTC. Residues: CASSSYQTGYEQYF.

The CDR3: CASSTGTGGNQPQHF. The CDR3 DNA is TGTGCCAGTAGTACAGGGACAGGGGGCAATCAGCCCCAGCATTTT. The chain carries TRBV19 and TRBJ1-5; 10 bases align to TRBD1. The CDR3 runs 15 residues. The V gene's germline CDR1 is LNHDA and CDR2 SQIVND (reference sequence). The V and J ends lost 4 bases and 2 bases, in that order; junction bases with no gene match: 2. The full variable domain, with the rest looked up from reference TRBV19 and TRBJ1-5, is DGGITQSPKYLFRKEGQNVTLSCEQNLNHDAMYWYRQDPGQGLRLIYYSQIVNDFQKGDIAEGYSVSREKKESFPLTVTSAQKNPTAFYLCASSTGTGGNQPQHFGDGTRLSIL.

This sequence joins TRBV5-1 and TRBJ2-3; 8 positions match TRBD1. CDR3 length: 15 amino acids. The V gene's germline CDR1 is SGHRS and CDR2 YFSETQ. V trimming: 6 bases; J trimming: 3 bases; junction bases outside the gene matches: 9. The CDR3 here is CASMTGVLATDTQYF. The CDR3 DNA sequence: TGCGCCAGCATGACAGGGGTCCTAGCGACAGATACGCAGTATTTT. Combining the CDR3 with reference TRBV5-1 and TRBJ2-3 gives the whole variable domain KAGVTQTPRYLIKTRGQQVTLSCSPISGHRSVSWYQQTPGQGLQFLFEYFSETQRNKGNFPGRFSGRQFSNSRSEMNVSTLELGDSALYLCASMTGVLATDTQYFGPGTRLTVL.

Only one count was recorded for this clone. This specimen includes other DNA sequences encoding the same CDR3. The J gene is TRBJ2-3, the V gene TRBV7-2; TRBD2 aligns across 8 bases. J gave up 3 bases and V 1 base, and 6 bases lay outside the gene matches. Germline CDR1 and CDR2: SGHTA and FQGNSA. The CDR3 is 16 amino acids. The CDR3 loop is CASSLVGTRGTDTQYF. The DNA of the CDR3 is TGTGCCAGCAGCTTAGTAGGGACTAGGGGGACAGATACGCAGTATTTT. Filled out from reference TRBV7-2 and TRBJ2-3, the complete variable domain reads GAGVSQSPSNKVTEKGKDVELRCDPISGHTALYWYRQSLGQGLEFLIYFQGNSAPDKSGLPSDRFSAERTGGSVSTLTIQRTQQEDSAVYLCASSLVGTRGTDTQYFGPGTRLTVL.

The genes are TRBV7-6 and TRBJ2-3; the D is unclear. The germline gives CDR1 SGHVS, CDR2 FNYEAQ. The V end lost 5 bases, the J end lost 1 base, and 10 bases lay between the germline ends. The CDR3 spans 14 residues. The CDR3 DNA is TGTGCCAGCAGCCCCGAGCGAGGCACAGATACGCAGTATTTT. Protein product: CASSPERGTDTQYF.

The gene calls are TRBV24-1 and TRBJ1-1, with 7 bases that match TRBD1. Germline CDR1 is KGHDR and CDR2 is SFDVKD. The CDR3 runs 14 residues. V lost 7 bases, J lost 11 bases, and 15 bases stayed unmatched. For the CDR3, the DNA is TGTGCCACCAGCGATCTAACAGGGGAGAAGTTGGCTTTCTTT. Amino acids: CATSDLTGEKLAFF.

The chain has TRBV5-1 and TRBJ1-2; the match to TRBD1 covers 9 bases. V dropped 6 bases and J dropped 6; count of bases not matched to a gene: 6. Germline V gene data show CDR1 as SGHRS and CDR2 as YFSETQ. This CDR3 is built from 13 residues. CDR3 DNA: TGCGCCAGCACCCGAGGACAGGGGAATGGCTACACCTTC. It is translated as CASTRGQGNGYTF.